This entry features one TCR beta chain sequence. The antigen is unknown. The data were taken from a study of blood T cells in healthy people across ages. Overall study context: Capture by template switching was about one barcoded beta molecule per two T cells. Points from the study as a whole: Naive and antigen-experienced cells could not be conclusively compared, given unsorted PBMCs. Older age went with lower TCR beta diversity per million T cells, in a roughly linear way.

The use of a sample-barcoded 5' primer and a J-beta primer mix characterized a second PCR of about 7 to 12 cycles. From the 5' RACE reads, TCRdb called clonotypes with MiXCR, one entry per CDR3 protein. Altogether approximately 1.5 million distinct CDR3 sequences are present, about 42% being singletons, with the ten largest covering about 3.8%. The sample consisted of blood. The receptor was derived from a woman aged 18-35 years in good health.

The CDR3 protein is CASSLGDRGQPQHF. The CDR3 nucleotides read TGTGCCAGCAGCTTAGGGGACAGGGGCCAGCCCCAGCATTTT. The V gene is TRBV7-9, the J gene TRBJ1-5, with TRBD1 matching over 10 bases. Germline CDR1 and CDR2: SEHNR and FQNEAQ (reference sequence). Trimming took 1 base from V and 7 from J; bases not matched to a gene: 1. CDR3 length equals 14 residues.